This is a list of T cell receptor beta chains from one sample in a study of shared clonotypes between healthy human individuals. Profiled with immunoSEQ multiplex PCR; TCRdb holds only in-frame clones, not every one. The sample lists nearly 600,000 clones, over 95% seen once, with 0.11% in the top ten. Sequenced input: naive CD8+ T cells sorted from blood. The receptors shown here come from a woman aged 25-40 years in good health. Each CDR3 is given with its conserved first and last residue. The D gene is left open where the match is weak. Rows may omit the clone size; those that give it use once, few, many or a size class.

TRBD1	15	TRBV6-6	NA	TRBJ2-3	TGTGCCAGCAGTTACCCCGACAGGGAAACAGATACGCAGTATTTT	CASSYPDRETDTQYF
NA	15	TRBV28	NA	TRBJ1-1	TGTGCCAGCAGTTACAACCCGGGAAGGAACACTGAAGCTTTCTTT	CASSYNPGRNTEAFF
NA	14	TRBV27	NA	TRBJ1-5	TGTGCCAGCAGTCCGGAGCCTAGCAATCAGCCCCAGCATTTT	CASSPEPSNQPQHF
TRBD2	17	TRBV28	NA	TRBJ2-1	TGTGCCAGCAGTTTCAGGGCTAGCGGGACCGACTACAATGAGCAGTTCTTC	CASSFRASGTDYNEQFF
NA	13	TRBV4-1	NA	TRBJ1-2	TGCGCCAGCAGCCAAGGGAGGGAGGGTGGCTACACCTTC	CASSQGREGGYTF
TRBD2	15	TRBV6-5	NA	TRBJ2-1	TGTGCCAGCAGGAAGGGGAGCGGGAGGGGGAATGAGCAGTTCTTC	CASRKGSGRGNEQFF
NA	13	TRBV7-6	NA	TRBJ2-2	TGTGCCAGCAGCTTAGCGGGAGCCGGGGAGCTGTTTTTT	CASSLAGAGELFF
NA	13	TRBV11-2	NA	TRBJ2-7	TGTGCCAGCAGGTACCCGCCCTTTTACGAGCAGTACTTC	CASRYPPFYEQYF
NA	17	TRBV21-1	NA	TRBJ2-1	TGTGCCAGCAGCAGGGGACTAGCGGGAGGCGCCTACAATGAGCAGTTCTTC	CASSRGLAGGAYNEQFF
NA	14	TRBV19	NA	TRBJ2-1	TGTGCCAGTAGCATGACGGGAAGCACGCGGGAGCAGTTCTTC	CASSMTGSTREQFF
TRBD1	13	TRBV28	NA	TRBJ2-7	TGTGCCAGCAGTACCTTCGGACAGGGTGTGAAGTACTTC	CASSTFGQGVKYF
NA	13	TRBV11-2	NA	TRBJ1-1	TGTGCCAGCAGCCTATCATTGAACACTGAAGCTTTCTTT	CASSLSLNTEAFF
NA	18	TRBV19	once	TRBJ2-2	TGTGCCAGTAGTATTAGTCGTTGGAGGAATTTAAGCACCGGGGAGCTGTTTTTT	CASSISRWRNLSTGELFF
TRBD1	16	TRBV19	NA	TRBJ1-1	TGTGCCAGTAGCCCGGGACAGGGGGGAGCGAACACTGAAGCTTTCTTT	CASSPGQGGANTEAFF
TRBD2	16	TRBV19	NA	TRBJ2-1	TGTGCCAGTACTTCAATACATGGGGGGGTAGGCAATGAGCAGTTCTTC	CASTSIHGGVGNEQFF
NA	12	TRBV5-4	once	TRBJ2-7	TGTGCCAGCAGCGCCGACCCATACGAGCAGTACTTC	CASSADPYEQYF
TRBD1	15	TRBV6-5	NA	TRBJ2-7	TGTGCCAGCAGAGCCACAGGGGGGCCTGTCGACGAGCAGTACTTC	CASRATGGPVDEQYF